The entry that follows covers one TCR beta chain sequence. Its antigen remains unidentified. This entry is derived from a study of blood T cells in healthy people across ages. In the study overall: Template-switching capture recovered about one barcoded beta molecule per two T cells. The study, taken as a whole, reports: Diversity estimates drawn from one million T cells were deemed underestimates.

The use of a sample-barcoded 5' primer and a J-beta primer mix characterized a second PCR of roughly 6 to 11 cycles. Using its own MiXCR run on the 5' RACE reads, TCRdb lists one record per CDR3 protein. The sample yields hundreds of thousands of distinct CDR3 sequences, 35% to 60% seen once. The donors, all healthy, were Caucasians living in Russia, aged roughly 6 to 95. PBMCs, at least 6.5 million per sample, were isolated. The receptor comes from a man at least 80 years old in good health. Material for sequencing was blood.

CDR3 residues: CATSDSGLARTDTQYF. The CDR3 DNA follows: TGTGCCACCAGTGATTCTGGACTAGCGCGCACAGATACGCAGTATTTT. The chain has TRBV24-1 and TRBJ2-3, with 9 bases lining up with TRBD2. With V trimmed by 2 bases and J by 1 base, 3 bases remained unmatched. The CDR3 covers 16 residues. CDR1 is KGHDR and CDR2 is SFDVKD in the germline V gene.